The 18 T cell receptor beta chains reported below all come from one sample, sequenced in a study of control samples from healthy donors and cancer patients. TCRdb keeps only in-frame clones here, not all; method: immunoSEQ multiplex PCR. This table has 120,000 to 150,000 clones, about nine tenths appearing once. Sequencing used blood. The receptors derive from a man aged 25-45 years in good health.

This chain connects TRBV18 to TRBJ2-1, with TRBD2 identical over 10 bases. This CDR3 is 16 amino acids long. Looked up from germline, CDR1 is KGHSH and CDR2 is LQKENI. The ends lost 1 base at V and 7 bases at J; junction bases unmatched: 7. This chain's CDR3 is CASSPLNLAGDNEQFF. DNA of the CDR3: TGTGCCAGCTCACCACTGAATCTAGCGGGAGATAATGAGCAGTTCTTC.

This clone was counted only a few times. This chain links TRBV24-1 with TRBJ2-2; D is perhaps TRBD2 (6 bases). The CDR3 spans 15 residues. Germline CDR1 is KGHDR and CDR2 is SFDVKD. V was pared by 4 bases and J by 5 bases, with 13 bases between. The DNA for the CDR3 is TGTGCCACCAGTGAAAAGGAGCGGGTTACCGGGGAGCTGTTTTTT. Residues: CATSEKERVTGELFF.

This chain links TRBV19 with TRBJ1-2, with D perhaps matching TRBD1 (6 bases). The V end lost 7 bases, the J end lost 2 bases, and 11 bases lay between the germline ends. CDR3 size: 13 residues. Germline CDR1 LNHDA, CDR2 SQIVND (reference sequence). The CDR3 is CASTAGVNYGYTF. The CDR3 DNA follows: TGTGCCAGTACTGCAGGGGTGAACTATGGCTACACCTTC.

The chain couples TRBV28 to TRBJ2-7; unclear D gene. The germline V gene has CDR1 MDHEN and CDR2 SYDVKM. Deletions cut 4 bases from V and 1 base from J, with 5 bases between. The CDR3 extends over 12 amino acids. The chain's CDR3 is CASSSTSYEQYF. The CDR3 DNA reads TGTGCCAGCAGTTCGACTTCCTACGAGCAGTACTTC.

The chain carries TRBV3-1 (or the pseudogene TRBV3-2) and TRBJ1-2; TRBD1 matches at 7 bases. Per germline, CDR1 LGHDT and CDR2 YNNKEL (reference sequence). V lost 1 base, J lost 4 bases, and 9 bases stayed unmatched. The CDR3 contains 16 residues. The CDR3 nucleotides read TGTGCCAGCAGCCAAGCTTCAGGGGGACGACGCTATGGCTACACCTTC. Its protein is CASSQASGGRRYGYTF.

V usage is TRBV24-1 and J usage is TRBJ2-2; D is unresolved. Deletions cut 1 base from V and 3 bases from J, with 11 bases between. The CDR3 extends over 16 amino acids. The V gene's germline CDR1 is KGHDR and CDR2 SFDVKD. CDR3 in amino acids: CATSDFRQVHTGELFF. The CDR3 nucleotides read TGTGCCACCAGTGATTTTAGGCAGGTCCACACCGGGGAGCTGTTTTTT.

The J gene is TRBJ1-4, the V gene TRBV28; no firm D call. V was cut by 8 bases and J by 4 bases, with 11 bases left in between. The CDR3 has 13 amino acids. CDR1 is MDHEN and CDR2 is SYDVKM in the germline V gene. The CDR3 region has the DNA TGTGCCAGCGGAGCGGCGAATAATGAAAAACTGTTTTTT. It yields the protein CASGAANNEKLFF.

The CDR3 loop reads CASSLVGGLEETQYF. The DNA of the CDR3 is TGTGCCAGCAGCTTAGTAGGGGGACTAGAAGAGACCCAGTACTTC. The chain employs TRBV7-9 and TRBJ2-5; TRBD2 aligns across 8 bases. This CDR3 is 15 amino acids long. Germline CDR1 reads SEHNR; CDR2 reads FQNEAQ (reference sequence). V lost 1 base to trimming and J lost 3 bases; unmatched junction nucleotides: 4.

The chain uses TRBV14 and TRBJ1-3; the D is unclear. The germline V gene encodes CDR1 SGHDN and CDR2 FVKESK. Trimming took 3 bases from V and 4 from J, leaving 7 bases between them. This CDR3 spans 13 amino acids. CDR3 residues: CASSHGQGNTIYF. The CDR3 coding sequence is TGTGCCAGCAGCCACGGTCAGGGAAACACCATATATTTT.

This rearrangement joins TRBV19 to TRBJ1-1; maybe TRBD1 (6 bases). Between the trimmed V and J ends, which lost 6 bases and 0 bases, there was a span of 11 bases. The CDR3 covers 14 residues. The V gene's germline CDR1 is LNHDA and CDR2 SQIVND (reference sequence). The CDR3 DNA reads as TGTGCCAGTAGGACAGGACCCATGAACACTGAAGCTTTCTTT. It is translated as CASRTGPMNTEAFF.

The chain uses TRBV7-9 and TRBJ1-2; D is ambiguous. Germline CDR1 reads SEHNR; CDR2 reads FQNEAQ (reference sequence). V shed 0 bases and J shed 8 bases, with 10 bases lying between them. The CDR3 loop spans 13 amino acids. In nucleotides, the CDR3 is TGTGCCAGCAGCTTAGCGATTCGCGAGGGCTACACCTTC. Amino acids: CASSLAIREGYTF.

V is TRBV30 and J is TRBJ1-2, with a possible D match to TRBD1 (6 bases). Trimming cost V 2 bases and J 6 bases, with 13 bases left between them. The germline gives CDR1 GTSNPN, CDR2 SVGIG (reference sequence). The CDR3 sequence is 13 residues long. CDR3 nucleotide sequence: TGTGCCTGGAGTCAGGGGCTGGATAATGGCTACACCTTC. Protein: CAWSQGLDNGYTF.

The rearrangement uses TRBV27 and TRBJ2-3; TRBD2 aligns across 8 bases. The germline gives CDR1 MNHEY, CDR2 SMNVEV (reference sequence). With V trimmed by 4 bases and J by 2 bases, 5 bases remained unmatched. The CDR3 spans 15 residues. The CDR3 loop reads CASSSAGGITDTQYF. The CDR3 nucleotides are TGTGCCAGCAGTTCGGCGGGAGGTATCACAGATACGCAGTATTTT.

The CDR3 coding sequence is TGCGCCAGCAGTGCCCGGGACTTGCAGTACTTC. It translates to CASSARDLQYF. The rearrangement uses TRBV10-2 and TRBJ2-7; the D gene is possibly TRBD2 (6 bases). V lost 4 bases, J lost 9 bases, and 10 bases lay in between. CDR1 WSHSY and CDR2 SAAADI come from the germline V gene. The CDR3 has 11 residues.

The chain is built from TRBV28 and TRBJ2-4; 14 bases agree with TRBD2. Unmatched junction bases numbered 6, after V lost 6 bases and J lost 2 bases. From germline, CDR1 is MDHEN and CDR2 SYDVKM. The CDR3 is 17 amino acids. The CDR3 DNA follows: TGTGCCAGCAGCCGAGGACTAGCGGGAGGTTCCAAAAACATTCAGTACTTC. This sequence encodes CASSRGLAGGSKNIQYF.

This sequence joins TRBV5-1 and TRBJ2-4; TRBD2 matches at 7 bases. Unmatched junction bases numbered 5, after V lost 0 bases and J lost 2 bases. The germline V gene encodes CDR1 SGHRS and CDR2 YFSETQ. The CDR3 runs to 16 residues. CDR3 nucleotide sequence: TGCGCCAGCAGCTTGGCGGGAGGCGAGTCCAAAAACATTCAGTACTTC. This codes for CASSLAGGESKNIQYF.

The V call is TRBV5-6, the J call TRBJ2-7; 11 bases line up with TRBD2. The CDR3 extends over 18 amino acids. From germline, CDR1 is SGHDT and CDR2 YYEEEE. The trim removed 3 bases at V and 6 bases at J, leaving 17 bases unmatched. Written as DNA, the CDR3 is TGTGCCAGCAGCTCATTTGGGACTAGCGGAATATCTATTGTCGAGCAGTACTTC. This encodes CASSSFGTSGISIVEQYF.

The V gene is TRBV29-1, the J gene TRBJ1-4; no definite D call. The germline CDR1 and CDR2 sequences are SQVTM and ANQGSEA. The CDR3 is 12 amino acids. Deletions cut 2 bases from V and 11 bases from J, with 12 bases between. As DNA, the CDR3 is TGCAGCGTTGAAATGGGAGAGGCGAAACTGTTTTTT. Protein: CSVEMGEAKLFF.